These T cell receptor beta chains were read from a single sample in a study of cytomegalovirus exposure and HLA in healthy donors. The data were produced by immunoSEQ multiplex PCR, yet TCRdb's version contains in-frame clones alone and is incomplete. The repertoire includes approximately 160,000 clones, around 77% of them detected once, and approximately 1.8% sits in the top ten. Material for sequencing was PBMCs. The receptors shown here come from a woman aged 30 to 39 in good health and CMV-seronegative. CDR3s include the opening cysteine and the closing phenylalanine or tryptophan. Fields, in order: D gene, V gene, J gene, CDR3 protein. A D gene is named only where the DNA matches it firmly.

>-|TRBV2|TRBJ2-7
CASHLSQVLVGEQYF
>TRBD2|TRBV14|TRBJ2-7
CASSQDRLTSGAEQYF
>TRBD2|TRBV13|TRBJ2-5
CASSSQLAGASWSQYF
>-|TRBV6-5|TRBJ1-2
CAGSYSSGGLNYGYTF
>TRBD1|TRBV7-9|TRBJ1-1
CASSLPGQAQAEAFF
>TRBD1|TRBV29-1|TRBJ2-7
CSVVGPGGYEQYF
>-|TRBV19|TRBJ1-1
CASTGLNTEAFF
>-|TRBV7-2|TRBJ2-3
CASSWSGDLSTDTQYF
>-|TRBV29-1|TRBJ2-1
CSVEGQVSYNEQFF
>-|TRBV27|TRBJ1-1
CASTDGGNTEAFF
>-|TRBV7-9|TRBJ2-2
CTSSLMQGRYTGELFF
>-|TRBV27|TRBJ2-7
CASTMTSPTLHEQYF
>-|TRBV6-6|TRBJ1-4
CASSYSRGRDNEKLFF
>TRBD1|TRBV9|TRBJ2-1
CASSARQGWTNEQFF